Shown below are 6 T cell receptor beta chains from a single sample sequenced in a study of cytomegalovirus exposure and HLA in healthy donors. The PCR contained 60 Vbeta and 13 Jbeta primers. Measured with immunoSEQ multiplex PCR; TCRdb has only the in-frame clones, and not every one. The sample carries over 80,000 clones, roughly four fifths recorded once. The sequenced material came from PBMCs. The source of these receptors is a man aged 35-49 years in good health and CMV-seropositive.

This clone was detected only once. The rearrangement uses TRBV7-9 and TRBJ1-2; D is uncertain. CDR3 size: 15 residues. The V and J ends lost 5 bases and 6 bases respectively, with 19 bases between them. The germline V gene encodes CDR1 SEHNR and CDR2 FQNEAQ (reference sequence). The CDR3 coding sequence is TGTGCCAGCAGCAAAAATCCACCTAGCACGAATGGCTACACCTTC. Translating gives CASSKNPPSTNGYTF.

V and J are TRBV19 and TRBJ2-5; tentatively, D is TRBD1 (8 bases). The J call may be mistaken, given a closer DNA end match to TRBJ2-7. Germline V lookup: CDR1 LNHDA, CDR2 SQIVND (reference sequence). The CDR3 sequence is 15 residues long. The CDR3 loop reads CASSNSGGQDYEQYF. CDR3 nucleotides: TGTGCCAGTAGTAATTCGGGGGGACAGGACTACGAGCAGTACTTC.

The chain combines TRBV18 with TRBJ1-6, with 11 positions matching TRBD1. V lost 2 bases to trimming and J lost 13 bases; unmatched junction nucleotides: 7. The CDR3 totals 15 residues. The germline gives CDR1 KGHSH, CDR2 LQKENI. The CDR3 region has the DNA TGTGCCAGCTCACCAGGCGGGACAGGGGGAGCCCCCCTCCACTTT. This sequence encodes CASSPGGTGGAPLHF.

The rearrangement uses TRBV15 and TRBJ1-1; D call uncertain. Trimming shortened V by 0 bases and J by 3 bases, and 8 bases separated the two germline ends. Germline CDR1 and CDR2: LNHNV and YYDKDF (reference sequence). The CDR3 contains 14 residues. This CDR3 is CATSRDPTDTEAFF. The CDR3 nucleotides read TGTGCCACCAGCAGAGATCCCACGGACACTGAAGCTTTCTTT.

The chain combines TRBV7-6 with TRBJ2-7; 9 bases fit TRBD2. The junction had 9 bases not matched to a gene; V was cut back by 4 bases and J by 2 bases. The CDR3 has 16 amino acids. Per germline, CDR1 SGHVS and CDR2 FNYEAQ. In DNA form, the CDR3 reads TGTGCCAGCAGCTCCCTATTGGGCGGGGGGGCCTACGAGCAGTACTTC. It yields the protein CASSSLLGGGAYEQYF.

This rearrangement joins TRBV2 to TRBJ1-4, with TRBD1 matching 7 bases. J was trimmed by 7 bases and V by 6 bases; bases with no gene match: 5. Germline CDR1 is SNHLY and CDR2 is FYNNEI. This CDR3 region has 13 residues. Here the CDR3 DNA reads TGTGCCAGCAGGAGACAGGGAGGTGAAAAACTGTTTTTT. It yields the protein CASRRQGGEKLFF.